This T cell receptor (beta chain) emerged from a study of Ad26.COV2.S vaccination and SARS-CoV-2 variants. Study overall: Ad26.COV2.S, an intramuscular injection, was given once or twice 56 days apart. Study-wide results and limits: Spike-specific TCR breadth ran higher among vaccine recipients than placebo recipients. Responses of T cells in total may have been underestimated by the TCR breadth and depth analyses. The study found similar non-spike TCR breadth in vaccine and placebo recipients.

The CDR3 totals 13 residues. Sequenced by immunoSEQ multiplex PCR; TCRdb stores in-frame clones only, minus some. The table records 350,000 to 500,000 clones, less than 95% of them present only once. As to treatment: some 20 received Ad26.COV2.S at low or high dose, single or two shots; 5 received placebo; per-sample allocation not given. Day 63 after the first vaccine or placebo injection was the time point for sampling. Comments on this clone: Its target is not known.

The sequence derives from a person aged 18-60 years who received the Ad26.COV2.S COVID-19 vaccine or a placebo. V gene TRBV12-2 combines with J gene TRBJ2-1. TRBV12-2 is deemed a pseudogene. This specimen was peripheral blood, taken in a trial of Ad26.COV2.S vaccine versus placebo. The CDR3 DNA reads TGTGCAAGTCGCCCAACCTCGGTGGGTGAGCAGTTCTTC. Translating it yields CASRPTSVGEQFF.